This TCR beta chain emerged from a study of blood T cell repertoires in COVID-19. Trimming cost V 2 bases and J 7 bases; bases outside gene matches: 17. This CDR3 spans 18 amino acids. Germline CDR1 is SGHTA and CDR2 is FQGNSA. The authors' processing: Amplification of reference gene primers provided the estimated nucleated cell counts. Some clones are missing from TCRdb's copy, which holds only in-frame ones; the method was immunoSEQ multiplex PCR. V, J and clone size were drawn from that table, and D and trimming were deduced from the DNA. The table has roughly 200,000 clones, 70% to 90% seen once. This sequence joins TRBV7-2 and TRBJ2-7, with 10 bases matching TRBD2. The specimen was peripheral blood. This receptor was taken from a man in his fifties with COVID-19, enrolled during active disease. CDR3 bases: TGTGCCAGCAGCTTAAGGATTGGTTCTAGCGGGGGTCTTCGGGAGCAGTACTTC. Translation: CASSLRIGSSGGLREQYF.